The rows below give T cell receptor beta chains drawn from one sample of a study of blood T cell repertoires in COVID-19. Clones were sequenced by immunoSEQ multiplex PCR, and TCRdb holds only the in-frame ones, with some missing. The sample comprises 110,000 to 150,000 clones, around nine tenths of which are singletons, and about 1.7% rests with the top ten. The sequencing sample was made of peripheral blood. The receptor source for this set is a woman aged 45-60 years with acute or convalescent COVID-19. Each CDR3 is given with its conserved first and last residue. D genes are given only for firm matches. Size tells how often a clone was seen (once, few, many) or the class of an expanded clone, and some rows leave it out.

D gene	clone size	V gene	J gene	CDR3 DNA	CDR3 protein
TRBD1	NA	TRBV19	TRBJ1-6	TGTGCCAGTTGCCGGGACAGAGCTTCACCCCTCCACTTT	CASCRDRASPLHF
NA	NA	TRBV7-8	TRBJ1-2	TGTGCCAGCAGCTTAGTGGGACACGGAACGGCCTATGGCTACACCTTC	CASSLVGHGTAYGYTF
NA	NA	TRBV3-1/TRBV3-2	TRBJ2-2	TGTGCCAGCACCACTGGCGGTCTTGGGTCCGGGGAGCTGTTTTTT	CASTTGGLGSGELFF
NA	NA	TRBV12-5	TRBJ2-2	TGTGCTAGTGCGCGCGGGCGGAACACCGGGGAGCTGTTTTTT	CASARGRNTGELFF
NA	NA	TRBV18	TRBJ2-5	TGTGCCAGCTCACCAGATGCGGCTGTCCAAGAGACCCAGTACTTC	CASSPDAAVQETQYF
TRBD1	NA	TRBV25-1	TRBJ1-6	TGTGCCAGCAGTGAACTCAGGGGGCCGGGTTCACCCCTCCACTTT	CASSELRGPGSPLHF
NA	NA	TRBV29-1	TRBJ1-1	TGCAGCGTTGATAGTGCCGGCGGTAAGACTGAAGCTTTCTTT	CSVDSAGGKTEAFF
TRBD2	NA	TRBV3-1/TRBV3-2	TRBJ2-1	TGTGCCAGCAGCCAGTCGGGACTAGGACTTGAGCAGTTCTTC	CASSQSGLGLEQFF
NA	NA	TRBV29-1	TRBJ1-1	TGCAGCGTTATGGGCGGGACCACTGAAGCTTTCTTT	CSVMGGTTEAFF
TRBD2	NA	TRBV5-1	TRBJ2-2	TGCGCCAGCTGGCGGGAGGCCACAAACACCGGGGAGCTGTTTTTT	CASWREATNTGELFF
NA	NA	TRBV7-3	TRBJ1-2	TGTGCCAGCAGCCCCGGACAAAACTATGGCTACACCTTC	CASSPGQNYGYTF
NA	NA	TRBV9	TRBJ1-6	TGTGCCAGCAGCGCCCAGACAGGATTTAATTCACCCCTCCACTTT	CASSAQTGFNSPLHF
TRBD2	NA	TRBV27	TRBJ2-1	TGTGCCAGCAGTCCGGGACTAGCCTCCTACAATGAGCAGTTCTTC	CASSPGLASYNEQFF
TRBD1	NA	TRBV5-1	TRBJ2-2	TGCGCCAGCAGTCGCCAGGGGGCCGGGGAGCTGTTTTTT	CASSRQGAGELFF
NA	NA	TRBV4-1	TRBJ2-7	TGCGCCAGCAGCCAAGACTTCGAGCAGTACTTC	CASSQDFEQYF
NA	NA	TRBV5-1	TRBJ2-3	TGCGCCAGCAGCAGCTCATTGGTTCCAGATACGCAGTATTTT	CASSSSLVPDTQYF
TRBD2	NA	TRBV5-4	TRBJ2-5	TGTGCCAGCAGCCTTGCGGGACTAGCGTCTGAAGGGGTTTGGGAGACCCAGTACTTC	CASSLAGLASEGVWETQYF
TRBD2	NA	TRBV7-2	TRBJ2-1	TGTGCCAGCGGCGGTAGCGGGGGTGGCTACAATGAGCAGTTCTTC	CASGGSGGGYNEQFF
TRBD1	NA	TRBV18	TRBJ2-7	TGTGCCAGCTCATCGACAGGGACCGATGGCGAGCAGTACTTC	CASSSTGTDGEQYF
TRBD1	NA	TRBV7-8	TRBJ2-7	TGTGCCAGCAGCGAAAGGGGACAGTACTACGAGCAGTACTTC	CASSERGQYYEQYF
NA	once	TRBV28	TRBJ1-1	TGTGCCAGCAGTTTACCCGCTCCCGGACAGTCGAACACTGAAGCTTTCTTT	CASSLPAPGQSNTEAFF
TRBD1	NA	TRBV27	TRBJ1-2	TGTGCCAGCAGTTCAGACAGGGGTTACTATGGCTACACCTTC	CASSSDRGYYGYTF
TRBD2	NA	TRBV28	TRBJ2-7	TGTGCCAGCAGTCCCGGTGCTAGCGGGAGGGGGTACGAGCAGTACTTC	CASSPGASGRGYEQYF
TRBD1	NA	TRBV4-1	TRBJ2-5	TGCGCCAGCAGCCCGGGACAGCCTCTCGGGTACCAAGAGACCCAGTACTTC	CASSPGQPLGYQETQYF
TRBD1	NA	TRBV6-5	TRBJ1-2	TGTGCCAGCAGGGGGACAGGGAACAATAACTATGGCTACACCTTC	CASRGTGNNNYGYTF
TRBD1	NA	TRBV10-3	TRBJ1-2	TGTGCCATCAATGAGGGGTTCGGACAGGGGAGCAACTATGGCTACACCTTC	CAINEGFGQGSNYGYTF
NA	NA	TRBV30	TRBJ2-7	TGTGCCTGGAGGGCCGCCCAGATGAAGTACTTC	CAWRAAQMKYF
NA	NA	TRBV2	TRBJ1-2	TGTGCCAGCAGTGCGGTAGCCCCTGGAAACTATGGCTACACCTTC	CASSAVAPGNYGYTF
NA	NA	TRBV9	TRBJ1-2	NA	CASSVGGGAIFF
NA	NA	TRBV5-1	TRBJ2-7	TGCGCCAGCAGCTTGCTCCAAGGGGGTTCCTACGAGCAGTACTTC	CASSLLQGGSYEQYF
NA	once	TRBV3-1/TRBV3-2	TRBJ2-4	TGTGCCAGCAGCCAAGATCTCGGAGTGTCCGGAAACATTCAGTACTTC	CASSQDLGVSGNIQYF
NA	NA	TRBV21-1	TRBJ1-6	TGTGCCAGCAGCAAGGTGCTCGGGAGCGATAATTCACCCCTCCACTTT	CASSKVLGSDNSPLHF
NA	NA	TRBV7-3	TRBJ1-1	TGTGCCAGCAGCTTAGCGGGTGGGAGGACTGAAGCTTTCTTT	CASSLAGGRTEAFF